One T cell receptor (beta chain) is described in this entry. Its specificity is not known. The data are from a study of T cells in Graves' hyperthyroidism and ophthalmopathy. Study findings and constraints: Researchers found most expanded thyroid clonotypes above 0.001 in blood as well. Separation of ophthalmopathy from stable hyperthyroidism was achieved by a 13 V-J model.

The V gene's germline CDR1 is SGHKS and CDR2 YYEKEE (reference sequence). V was pared by 4 bases and J by 4 bases, with 20 bases between. This CDR3 comprises 16 residues. The CDR3 regions of TCR beta were amplified from RNA transcripts. The HTBI set primed first-round TCR CDR3 RT-PCR. TCRdb passed the multiplex PCR reads through MiXCR, listing each CDR3 protein once. The sample includes about 660,000 distinct CDR3 sequences, less than 45% of them seen just once. Those patients with uncontrolled infection, other autoimmune disease, pregnancy or lactation were excluded. Diagnostic assessment was based on clinical symptoms, serum thyroxine and TRAb, thyroid ultrasound and orbital computed tomography.

Sequencing was performed on peripheral blood or thyroid tissue (not recorded which). V and J are TRBV5-5 and TRBJ1-2; a possible D gene is TRBD1 (5 bases). The receptor comes from an adult man with Graves' disease, either hyperthyroidism or ophthalmopathy (not recorded which). The CDR3 nucleotides read TGTGCCAGCAGCCGATCCGTCCATCGGGACGGCTATGGCTACACCTTC. Encoded protein: CASSRSVHRDGYGYTF.